In its sample, the clone carrying this TCR beta chain was seen many times. The record originates from a study of neurological immune-mediated disorders. The wider study: A relapsing-remitting course was seen in about 90% of the roughly 34 multiple sclerosis patients and a secondary progressive course in 3.

5'RACE employing 10-nucleotide random UMIs yielded the cDNA. Over 190 million TCR-beta sequences (from 15-18 subjects) were yielded by each sequencing run. Each CDR3 protein is one row after TCRdb ran MiXCR on the 5' RACE reads. Found here are 55,000 to 75,000 distinct CDR3 sequences, 2% to 2.5% of them singletons; the top ten hold 2.5% to 3.5%. CDR1 is SGHKS, CDR2 YYEKEE, per germline (reference sequence). This CDR3 region has 18 residues. The junction had 15 bases not matched to a gene; V was cut back by 3 bases and J by 2 bases. This receptor was obtained from a man aged 45-65 years with multiple sclerosis. The rearrangement links TRBV5-5 to TRBJ2-5, with TRBD1 matching 8 bases. Sequences were obtained from PBMCs. The CDR3 DNA sequence: TGTGCCAGCAGCTCATTGATCGCGGACAGGGTGCGACAAGAGACCCAGTACTTC. This translates into CASSSLIADRVRQETQYF.